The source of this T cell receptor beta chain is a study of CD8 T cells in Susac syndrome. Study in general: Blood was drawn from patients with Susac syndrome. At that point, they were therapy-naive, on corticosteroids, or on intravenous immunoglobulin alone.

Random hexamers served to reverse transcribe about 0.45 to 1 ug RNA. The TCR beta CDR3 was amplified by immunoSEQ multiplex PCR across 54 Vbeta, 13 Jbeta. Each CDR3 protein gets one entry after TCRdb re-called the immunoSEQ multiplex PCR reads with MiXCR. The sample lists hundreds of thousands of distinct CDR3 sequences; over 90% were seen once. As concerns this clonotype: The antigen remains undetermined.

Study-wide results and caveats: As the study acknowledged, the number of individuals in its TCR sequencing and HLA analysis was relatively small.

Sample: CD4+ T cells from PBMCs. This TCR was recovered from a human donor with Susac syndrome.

CDR3 in DNA: TGTGCCTGGAGTGTAGCGGGGGCAGGAGGTAATCAGCCCCAGCATTTT. The encoded protein is CAWSVAGAGGNQPQHF. The V call is TRBV30, the J call TRBJ1-5; weak D call: TRBD1 (6 bases). The CDR3 length is 16 residues. Germline assignment: CDR1 GTSNPN and CDR2 SVGIG (reference sequence). V lost 0 bases to trimming and J lost 4 bases, with 16 bases between them.